This T cell receptor beta chain comes out of a study of identical twins. There are many counts of this clonotype. Its cognate antigen is unknown. Study-wide points: Shared out-of-frame alpha sequences (those common to twins) showed excess low generation probability. With beta out-of-frame sequences, excess sharing by twins was weaker.

Template switching added a universal primer site; cDNA carried unique molecular identifiers. MiXCR, applied by TCRdb to the 5' RACE reads, yields one record per CDR3 protein. This repertoire shows roughly 710,000 distinct CDR3 sequences, 5.5% to 6.5% found once; its top ten account for roughly 1.8%. This receptor was identified in a man aged 18 to 29 in good health. The sequencing sample was made of naive T cells sorted from blood.

The CDR3 DNA reads as TGTGCCAGCAGCTTATATGCGGGAGGGCCCTACAATGAGCAGTTCTTC. It translates to CASSLYAGGPYNEQFF. The V and J genes are TRBV7-2 and TRBJ2-1, with 9 bases that match TRBD2. V shed 2 bases and J 2 bases; nucleotides not matched to a gene: 4. Germline CDR1 is SGHTA and CDR2 is FQGNSA. The CDR3 is 16 amino acids.